This TCR beta chain was retrieved from a study of regulatory T cells in long-lasting Graves disease. Study-wide results and caveats: Accuracy could have been hurt by small sample size. Less diverse TCR repertoires were seen in persistent Graves' patients than in newly diagnosed ones.

This sample's time point: newly diagnosed GD, antithyroid drugs for less than 3 months. Isolated PBMC RNA provided the starting material for the TCR library. The sample holds many counts of this clonotype. Its antigen is undetermined. For TCR beta, libraries came from iRepertoire HTBI primers and Arm-PCR of CDR3 regions. TCRdb analysed the multiplex PCR reads with MiXCR anew, one entry per CDR3 protein. The sample lists roughly 410,000 distinct CDR3 sequences, 14% to 15% occurring once. The CDR3 runs to 15 residues. Germline lookup yields CDR1 MNHEY and CDR2 SMNVEV (reference sequence). V was trimmed by 3 bases and J by 1 base, leaving 9 bases between them. This sample also appeared in a second study, on T cells in Graves' hyperthyroidism and ophthalmopathy. That report notes: Reasons for excluding patients were uncontrolled infection, other autoimmune disease, pregnancy or lactation. Primed by the HTBI set, a first-round RT-PCR was run on the TCR CDR3.

This sequence joins TRBV27 and TRBJ2-2, with TRBD1 as a possible D gene (5 bases). The TCR sequence derives from a woman between 35 and 50 years old with Graves disease. The specimen comprised peripheral blood mononuclear cells (PBMCs), sampled at new diagnosis, from a patient treated with antithyroid drugs. CDR3 sequence: CASSFVRVNTGELFF. The CDR3 DNA reads as TGTGCCAGCAGTTTCGTCAGGGTGAACACCGGGGAGCTGTTTTTT.